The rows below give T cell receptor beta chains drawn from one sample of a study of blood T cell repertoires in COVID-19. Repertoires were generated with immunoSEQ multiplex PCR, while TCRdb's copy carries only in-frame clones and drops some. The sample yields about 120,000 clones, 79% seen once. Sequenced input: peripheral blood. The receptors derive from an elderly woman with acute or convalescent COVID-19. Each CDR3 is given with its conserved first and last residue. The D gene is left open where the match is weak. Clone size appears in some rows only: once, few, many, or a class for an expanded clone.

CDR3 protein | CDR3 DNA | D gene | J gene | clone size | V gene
CASSAPTGVYGYTF | TGTGCCAGCAGCGCCCCGACAGGGGTCTATGGCTACACCTTC | TRBD1 | TRBJ1-2 | once | TRBV5-4
CASSIEQPGLAGSTDTQYF | TGTGCCAGTAGTATAGAACAACCGGGACTAGCGGGGAGCACAGATACGCAGTATTTT | TRBD2 | TRBJ2-3 | . | TRBV19
CASSISPLASGNTIYF | TGTGCCAGTAGTATCTCCCCACTAGCCTCTGGAAACACCATATATTTT | . | TRBJ1-3 | . | TRBV19
CASGTGNQPQHF | TGTGCCAGTGGGACAGGCAATCAGCCCCAGCATTTT | TRBD1 | TRBJ1-5 | . | TRBV28
CASSSTPYSNQPQHF | TGTGCCAGCAGCTCGACACCCTATAGCAATCAGCCCCAGCATTTT | . | TRBJ1-5 | . | TRBV9
CASSSESSGANVLTF | TGTGCCAGCAGCTCCGAGAGCTCTGGGGCCAACGTCCTGACTTTC | . | TRBJ2-6 | . | TRBV5-4
CSPRNHEQYF | TGCAGTCCGAGAAATCACGAGCAGTACTTC | . | TRBJ2-7 | . | TRBV20-1
CASSPFPGTTNSPLHF | TGTGCCAGTAGTCCATTTCCCGGGACAACTAATTCACCCCTCCACTTT | . | TRBJ1-6 | few | TRBV19
CASSLAGGTDTQYF | TGCGCCAGCAGCTTGGCGGGAGGAACAGATACGCAGTATTTT | TRBD2 | TRBJ2-3 | . | TRBV5-1
CASSSDRGSSGNTIYF | TGTGCCAGCAGTTCCGACCGGGGGAGCTCTGGAAACACCATATATTTT | . | TRBJ1-3 | . | TRBV6-5
CASSQTGGSQPQHF | TGTGCCAGTAGCCAAACAGGGGGAAGTCAGCCCCAGCATTTT | TRBD1 | TRBJ1-5 | . | TRBV19
CASSLGQGGNSPLHF | TGTGCCAGCAGCTTGGGTCAGGGGGGAAATTCACCCCTCCACTTT | TRBD1 | TRBJ1-6 | . | TRBV5-4
CASSAGRVGSEQYF | TGTGCCAGCAGCGCAGGCAGGGTCGGGTCCGAGCAGTACTTC | . | TRBJ2-7 | medium-sized | TRBV3-1/TRBV3-2
CAISDLLADSTDTQYF | TGTGCCATCAGTGATCTGCTAGCGGACAGCACAGATACGCAGTATTTT | TRBD2 | TRBJ2-3 | . | TRBV10-3
CASSVAGTSFDEQFF | TGTGCCAGCAGCGTTGCCGGGACTAGCTTCGATGAGCAGTTCTTC | TRBD2 | TRBJ2-1 | few | TRBV5-4
CASSTTGQIYGYTF | TGTGCCAGCAGCACGACAGGACAGATCTATGGCTACACCTTC | . | TRBJ1-2 | few | TRBV7-2
CASSGNRGQPQHF | TGTGCCAGCAGCGGGAACAGGGGCCAGCCCCAGCATTTT | TRBD1 | TRBJ1-5 | . | TRBV7-6
CASNPGRSNSPLHF | TGTGCCAGCAACCCAGGGAGGAGTAATTCACCCCTCCACTTT | . | TRBJ1-6 | . | TRBV6-5
CAISESWGGAANTGELFF | TGTGCCATCAGTGAGTCGTGGGGAGGGGCTGCGAACACCGGGGAGCTGTTTTTT | TRBD2 | TRBJ2-2 | . | TRBV10-3
CASSPLGGSKNIQYF | TGTGCCAGCAGTCCCCTGGGAGGCTCAAAAAACATTCAGTACTTC | . | TRBJ2-4 | . | TRBV28
CASSPAGVRNGYTF | TGTGCCAGCAGCCCCGCGGGGGTGAGGAATGGCTACACCTTC | . | TRBJ1-2 | . | TRBV7-2
CASSPGQGAGPLHF | TGTGCCAGCTCACCAGGGCAGGGGGCCGGACCCCTCCACTTT | TRBD1 | TRBJ1-6 | few | TRBV18